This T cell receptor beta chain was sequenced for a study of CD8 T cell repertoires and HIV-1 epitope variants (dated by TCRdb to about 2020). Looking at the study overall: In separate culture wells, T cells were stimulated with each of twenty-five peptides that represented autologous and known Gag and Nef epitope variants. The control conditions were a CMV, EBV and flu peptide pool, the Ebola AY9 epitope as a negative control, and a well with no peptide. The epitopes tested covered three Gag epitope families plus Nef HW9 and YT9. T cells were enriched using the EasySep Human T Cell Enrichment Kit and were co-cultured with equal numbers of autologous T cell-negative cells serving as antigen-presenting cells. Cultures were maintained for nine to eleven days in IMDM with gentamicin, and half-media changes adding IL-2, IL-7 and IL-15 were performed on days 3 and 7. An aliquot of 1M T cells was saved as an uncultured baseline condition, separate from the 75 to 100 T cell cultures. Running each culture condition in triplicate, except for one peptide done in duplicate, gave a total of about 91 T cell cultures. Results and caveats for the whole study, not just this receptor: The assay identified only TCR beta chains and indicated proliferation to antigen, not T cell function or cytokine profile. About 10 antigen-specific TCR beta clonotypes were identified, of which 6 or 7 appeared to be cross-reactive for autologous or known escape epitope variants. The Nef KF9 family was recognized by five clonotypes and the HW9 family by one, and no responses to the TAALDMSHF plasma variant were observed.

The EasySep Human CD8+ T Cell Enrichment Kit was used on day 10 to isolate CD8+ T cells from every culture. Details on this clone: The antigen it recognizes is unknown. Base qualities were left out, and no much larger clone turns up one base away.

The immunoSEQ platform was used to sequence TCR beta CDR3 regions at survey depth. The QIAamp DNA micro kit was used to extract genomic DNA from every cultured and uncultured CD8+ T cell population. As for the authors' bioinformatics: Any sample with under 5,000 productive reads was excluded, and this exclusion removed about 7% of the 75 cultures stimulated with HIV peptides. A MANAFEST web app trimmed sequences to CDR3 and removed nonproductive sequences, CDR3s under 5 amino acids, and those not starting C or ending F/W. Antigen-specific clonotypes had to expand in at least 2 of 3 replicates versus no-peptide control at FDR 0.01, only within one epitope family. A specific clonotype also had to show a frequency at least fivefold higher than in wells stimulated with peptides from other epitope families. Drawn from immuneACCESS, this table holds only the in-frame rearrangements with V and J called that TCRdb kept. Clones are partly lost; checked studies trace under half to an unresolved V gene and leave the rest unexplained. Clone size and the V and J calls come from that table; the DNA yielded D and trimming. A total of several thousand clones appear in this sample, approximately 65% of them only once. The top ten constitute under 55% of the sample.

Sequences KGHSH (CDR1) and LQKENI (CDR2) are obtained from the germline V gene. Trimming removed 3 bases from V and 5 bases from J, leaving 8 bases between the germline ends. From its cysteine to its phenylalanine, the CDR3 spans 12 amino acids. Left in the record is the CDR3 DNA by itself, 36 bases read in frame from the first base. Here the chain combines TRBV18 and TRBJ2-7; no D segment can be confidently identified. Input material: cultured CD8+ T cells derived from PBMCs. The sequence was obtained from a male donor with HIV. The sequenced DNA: TGTGCCAGCTCACCGACGGTCCACGAGCAGTACTTC. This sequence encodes CASSPTVHEQYF. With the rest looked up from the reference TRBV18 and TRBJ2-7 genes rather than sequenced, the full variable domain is NAGVMQNPRHLVRRRGQEARLRCSPMKGHSHVYWYRQLPEEGLKFMVYLQKENIIDESGMPKERFSAEFPKEGPSILRIQQVVRGDSAAYFCASSPTVHEQYFGPGTRLTVT.